A selection of T cell receptor beta chains follows, all from one sample in a study of cytomegalovirus exposure and HLA in healthy donors. TCRdb's copy holds only in-frame clones and misses some; the assay was immunoSEQ multiplex PCR. This sample's clone table lists roughly 100,000 clones. What was sequenced was PBMCs. These TCRs come from a man in his forties in good health and CMV-seronegative. CDR3s include the opening cysteine and the closing phenylalanine or tryptophan. The D gene is left open where the match is weak.

- | TRBJ2-1 | TRBV27 | TGTGCCAGCAGAACAACCGGGACTACCAGGGGAGAGCAGTTCTTC | CASRTTGTTRGEQFF
- | TRBJ1-5 | TRBV18 | TGTGCCAGCTCACCGTCACAGGGAAGGAGCAATCAGCCCCAGCATTTT | CASSPSQGRSNQPQHF
- | TRBJ1-6 | TRBV11-2 | TGTGCCAGCAGCCTGAGACAGGCAGATTCACCCCTCCACTTT | CASSLRQADSPLHF
- | TRBJ2-3 | TRBV5-1 | TGCGCCAGCAGCTTGGGACTAGACACAGATACGCAGTATTTT | CASSLGLDTDTQYF
TRBD1 | TRBJ2-7 | TRBV28 | TGTGCCAGCAGTTTGGGGACAGGGTTATCCTACGAGCAGTACTTC | CASSLGTGLSYEQYF
- | TRBJ2-7 | TRBV4-3 | TGCGCCAGCAGCCCAAGAATTTCAGAAGCCTACGAGCAGTACTTC | CASSPRISEAYEQYF
- | TRBJ1-5 | TRBV6-1 | TGTGCCAGCAGTGGGTCCCCGCAGGGGCCCTCCAGCAATCAGCCCCAGCATTTT | CASSGSPQGPSSNQPQHF
- | TRBJ2-2 | TRBV19 | TGTGCCAGTAAAACAGGGCCGAACACCGGGGAGCTGTTTTTT | CASKTGPNTGELFF
- | TRBJ2-3 | TRBV4-1 | TGCGCCAGCAGCCAAGATTTAGTCTTTGGCGGTAGCACAGATACGCAGTATTTT | CASSQDLVFGGSTDTQYF
- | TRBJ2-7 | TRBV7-9 | TGTGCCAGCAGCACTCTCTACGAGCAGTACTTC | CASSTLYEQYF
- | TRBJ2-5 | TRBV6-6 | TGTGCCAGCAGTAAAGGACAGTTGTACCAAGAGACCCAGTACTTC | CASSKGQLYQETQYF
TRBD2 | TRBJ2-1 | TRBV5-1 | TGCGCCAGCAGTAATGATCTAGCGGCCTCCTACAATGAGCAGTTCTTC | CASSNDLAASYNEQFF
- | TRBJ2-3 | TRBV5-1 | TGCGCCAGCAGTGTATCGCCGACTAGCACAGATACGCAGTATTTT | CASSVSPTSTDTQYF
TRBD2 | TRBJ2-1 | TRBV19 | TGTGCCAGTAGTAGGTCTAGCGGGAGTTTAGGGAGCTCCTACAATGAGCAGTTCTTC | CASSRSSGSLGSSYNEQFF
TRBD1 | TRBJ1-5 | TRBV29-1 | TGCAGCGGCGGACAGGGGGCTGATCAGCCCCAGCATTTT | CSGGQGADQPQHF
TRBD2 | TRBJ2-5 | TRBV19 | TGTGCCAGTAGTATCGTGGGAAGAGCGGGGGAAGAGACCCAGTACTTC | CASSIVGRAGEETQYF
TRBD1 | TRBJ1-1 | TRBV5-1 | TGCGCCAGCAGTTGGTCGGGACAGGTTTCCTATCGCCCTGAAGCTTTCTTT | CASSWSGQVSYRPEAFF
- | TRBJ1-5 | TRBV7-8 | TGTGCCAGCAGCTTCCAGGGAGGGAAACAGCCCCAGCATTTT | CASSFQGGKQPQHF
TRBD1 | TRBJ2-7 | TRBV9 | TGTGCCAGCAGCGCTACAGGGGATACTACCTACGAGCAGTACTTC | CASSATGDTTYEQYF
- | TRBJ2-5 | TRBV29-1 | TGCAGCGTAGGGGGAGGGCCTCTAGAGACCCAGTACTTC | CSVGGGPLETQYF
- | TRBJ1-2 | TRBV11-2 | TGTGCCAGCAGCTACGAGATCAGGGGATATGGCTACACCTTC | CASSYEIRGYGYTF
TRBD1 | TRBJ2-7 | TRBV5-1 | TGCGCCAGCAGCCCAGACAGGGGAGAGTACGAGCAGTACTTC | CASSPDRGEYEQYF
- | TRBJ1-6 | TRBV4-3 | TGCGCCAGCAGCCAAGATCTCGTACTCTCCTATAATTCACCCCTCCACTTT | CASSQDLVLSYNSPLHF
- | TRBJ1-5 | TRBV15 | TGTGCCACCAGCAGAGATCGGCAGGGGAAGTATCAGCCCCAGCATTTT | CATSRDRQGKYQPQHF
TRBD2 | TRBJ2-1 | TRBV5-1 | TGCGCCAGCAGCCCCGGACTAGTTCAATCCAATGAGCAGTTCTTC | CASSPGLVQSNEQFF
TRBD2 | TRBJ2-1 | TRBV28 | TGTGCCAGCAGACAAAAGCGGGATTCTTACAATGAGCAGTTCTTC | CASRQKRDSYNEQFF
- | TRBJ2-6 | TRBV27 | TGTGCCAGCAGTCGAAACGGTTTTGCTGGGGCCAACGTCCTGACTTTC | CASSRNGFAGANVLTF
- | TRBJ2-5 | TRBV7-2 | TGTGCCAGCAGCCCGTACCAAGAGACCCAGTACTTC | CASSPYQETQYF
- | TRBJ1-4 | TRBV19 | TGTGCCAGTAGTATTTCAGGGCCATATGAAAAACTGTTTTTT | CASSISGPYEKLFF
- | TRBJ1-3 | TRBV28 | TGTGCCAGCAGGCGGGGGGGGTTGGCTGGAAACACCATATATTTT | CASRRGGLAGNTIYF
TRBD1 | TRBJ1-5 | TRBV10-3 | TGTGCCATCAGCGGACAGGGCTATAGCAATCAGCCCCAGCATTTT | CAISGQGYSNQPQHF
- | TRBJ1-2 | TRBV4-2 | TGTGCCAGCAGCCAAGAAGTGACAGCGACCTATGGCTACACCTTC | CASSQEVTATYGYTF
- | TRBJ1-2 | TRBV4-1 | TGCGCCAGCAGCCAAGATCTTTATGGCTACACCTTC | CASSQDLYGYTF
TRBD1 | TRBJ2-7 | TRBV7-8 | TGTGCCAGCAGCTTGGACAGGGCCTACGAGCAGTACTTC | CASSLDRAYEQYF
- | TRBJ2-7 | TRBV11-2 | TGTGCCAGCAGCTTAGAATTTTGGCGGGACTCCTTGGGGGAGCAGTACTTC | CASSLEFWRDSLGEQYF
- | TRBJ1-1 | TRBV6-5 | TGTGCCACCCTAAGAGCCCAAGCGGCTTTCTTT | CATLRAQAAFF
TRBD1 | TRBJ1-2 | TRBV19 | TGTGCCAGTAGTAAACCGGGACAGGGAAGATCTGGTGGCTACACCTTC | CASSKPGQGRSGGYTF
TRBD1 | TRBJ2-7 | TRBV7-9 | TGTGCCAGCAGCTTATGGATGGGGACAGAAACGTACGAGCAGTACTTC | CASSLWMGTETYEQYF
TRBD1 | TRBJ2-7 | TRBV13 | TGTGCCAGCAGCCGGGATCGGGACAGGGGATACGAGCAGTACTTC | CASSRDRDRGYEQYF
- | TRBJ1-5 | TRBV5-6 | TGTGCCAGCAGTGCGGGACTCCATAGCAATCAGCCCCAGCATTTT | CASSAGLHSNQPQHF
- | TRBJ2-2 | TRBV6-5 | TGTGCCAGCGAGGGCCGGCTGGGCGGGGAGCTGTTTTTT | CASEGRLGGELFF
TRBD1 | TRBJ1-1 | TRBV18 | TGTGCCAGCTCACCTACGACAGGGTTGAACACTGAAGCTTTCTTT | CASSPTTGLNTEAFF
- | TRBJ1-5 | TRBV30 | TGTGCCTGGAGAAAAGGAGAATTTCAGCCCCAGCATTTT | CAWRKGEFQPQHF
- | TRBJ1-4 | TRBV14 | TGTGCCAGCAGCCAAGGGCAGGGGTTATCCGAAAAACTGTTTTTT | CASSQGQGLSEKLFF
TRBD1 | TRBJ1-6 | TRBV15 | TGTGCCACCAGCGGCAGACAGGGGATGACCTATAATTCACCCCTCCACTTT | CATSGRQGMTYNSPLHF
- | TRBJ2-5 | TRBV4-2 | TGTGCCAGCAGCCAGAACCGGGACAACCAAGAGACCCAGTACTTC | CASSQNRDNQETQYF
- | TRBJ2-7 | TRBV5-4 | TGTGCCAGCAGCTTAGAATCCGAGTACGAGCAGTACTTC | CASSLESEYEQYF